This T cell receptor beta chain was recovered during a study of shared clonotypes between healthy human individuals. Assay used: immunoSEQ multiplex PCR; TCRdb lists only in-frame clones, some missing. The data contain 550,000 to 850,000 clones, around two thirds of them singletons. Germline lookup yields CDR1 LGHNA and CDR2 YNFKEQ. This CDR3 comprises 18 residues. The trim removed 3 bases at V and 7 bases at J, leaving 13 bases unmatched. Specimen: memory CD4+ T cells sorted from blood. Subset defined: CD45RA-negative fraction. V usage is TRBV4-2 and J usage is TRBJ2-1, with 12 nucleotides matching TRBD2. The sequence was collected from a woman aged 25 to 39 in good health. CDR3 sequence reads: CASSHDYLTSGSPNEQFF. CDR3 DNA: TGTGCCAGCAGCCACGATTATCTGACTAGCGGGAGTCCTAATGAGCAGTTCTTC.